This paragraph reports one TCR beta chain. This clone's antigen is unknown. The input lacks base qualities; no much larger clone sits a single base away. The sample originates from a study of T cell changes during pregnancy in multiple sclerosis (dated 2019 in TCRdb). About the study as a whole: The study looked at changes in the T cell repertoire across pregnancy in women with multiple sclerosis.

Library construction relied on the immunoSEQ multiplex PCR assay. TCRdb carries this immuneACCESS record with in-frame sequences only. Its versions omit some clonotypes, under half of them owing to an unresolved V gene in the studies checked, with the rest unexplained. The sample table shows approximately 74,000 clones, and less than 90% are seen once. The top ten clones comprise less than 3.5% of the sample. CDR1 and CDR2, looked up from the germline V gene, are SNHLY and FYNNEI. Germline trimming: 8 bases from V, 3 bases from J; junction bases outside gene matches: 6. The CDR3 starts with the cysteine, ends with the phenylalanine, and has 13 residues. The CDR3 DNA has 39 bases and is translated from base 1.

This sample comprised peripheral blood, obtained before pregnancy. The receptor was derived from a female donor with multiple sclerosis, enrolled in a pregnancy study. The sequence links TRBV2 to TRBJ1-1; 7 junctional bases match TRBD1. The nucleotides read TGTGCCAGCGCCGGGACAGAACACACTGAAGCTTTCTTT. Its amino acids are CASAGTEHTEAFF.